This entry features one T cell receptor beta chain sequence. One end of the junction varies from germline; a read error may be responsible. This entry is derived from a study of T cells in Graves' hyperthyroidism and ophthalmopathy. The CDR3 length is 17 residues. Germline values: CDR1 MGHRA, CDR2 YSYEKL. Template material for amplifying TCR beta CDR3 regions consisted of RNA transcripts. An initial round of RT-PCR targeting the TCR CDR3 relied on the HTBI primer set. TCRdb ran MiXCR on the multiplex PCR reads and lists one entry per CDR3 protein. The profile covers 700,000 to 850,000 distinct CDR3 sequences, with 30% to 40% appearing a single time and around 29% taken by the ten largest.

Sequenced material: blood. This clonotype was sampled from a woman in her thirties or forties with Graves' hyperthyroidism. This chain connects TRBV4-1 to TRBJ2-7; a weak D match, TRBD1 (5 bases). DNA for the CDR3: TGTGCCAGCAGCCCATCCGGCGAGGTTGGGGCTCCCTACGAGCAGTACTTC. It yields the protein CASSPSGEVGAPYEQYF.